This TCR beta chain was sequenced for a study of blood T cell repertoires in COVID-19. This CDR3 is built from 18 residues. J lost 0 bases, V lost 5 bases, and 13 bases had no gene match. Germline V gives CDR1 SGHVS, CDR2 FQNEAQ. The assay was immunoSEQ multiplex PCR, and TCRdb's table has in-frame clones only and misses some. The sample holds around 160,000 clones, approximately 88% seen once. Study members were between about 18 and 90 years old and lived in around 24 US regions. The recovered donors of Cohort 3 showed two negative PCRs, clearance, or symptom resolution. The sequence derives from an older woman who had recovered from COVID-19. Sequencing was done on a sample of PBMCs or T cells enriched from blood (not recorded which). The V gene is TRBV7-8, the J gene TRBJ2-5, with 9 bases aligning to TRBD2. This CDR3 is CASSPRPLSGGYQETQYF. CDR3 in DNA: TGTGCCAGCAGCCCTAGGCCCCTAAGCGGGGGGTACCAAGAGACCCAGTACTTC.